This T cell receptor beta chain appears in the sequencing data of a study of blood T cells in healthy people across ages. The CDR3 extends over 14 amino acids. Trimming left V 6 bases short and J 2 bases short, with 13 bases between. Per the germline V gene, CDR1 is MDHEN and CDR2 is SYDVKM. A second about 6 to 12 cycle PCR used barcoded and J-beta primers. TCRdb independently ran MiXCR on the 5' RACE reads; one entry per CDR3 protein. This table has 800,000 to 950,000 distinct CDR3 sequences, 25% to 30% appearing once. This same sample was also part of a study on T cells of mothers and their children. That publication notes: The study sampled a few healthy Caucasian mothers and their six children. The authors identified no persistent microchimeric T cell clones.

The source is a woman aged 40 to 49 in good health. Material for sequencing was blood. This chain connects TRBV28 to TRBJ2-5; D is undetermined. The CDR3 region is CASRFGRMQETQYF. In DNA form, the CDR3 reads TGTGCCAGCAGGTTTGGGCGGATGCAAGAGACCCAGTACTTC.